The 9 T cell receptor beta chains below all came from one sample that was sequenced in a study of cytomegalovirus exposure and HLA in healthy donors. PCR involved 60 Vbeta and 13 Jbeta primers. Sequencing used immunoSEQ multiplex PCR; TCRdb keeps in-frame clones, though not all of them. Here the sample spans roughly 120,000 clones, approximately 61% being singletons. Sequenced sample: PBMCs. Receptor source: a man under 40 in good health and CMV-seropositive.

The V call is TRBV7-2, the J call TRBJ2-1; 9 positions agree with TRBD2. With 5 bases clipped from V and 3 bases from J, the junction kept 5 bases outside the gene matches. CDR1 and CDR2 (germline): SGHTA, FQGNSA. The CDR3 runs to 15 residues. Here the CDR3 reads CASSPRRGGYNEQFF. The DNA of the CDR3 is TGTGCCAGCAGCCCTAGGCGGGGGGGCTACAATGAGCAGTTCTTC.

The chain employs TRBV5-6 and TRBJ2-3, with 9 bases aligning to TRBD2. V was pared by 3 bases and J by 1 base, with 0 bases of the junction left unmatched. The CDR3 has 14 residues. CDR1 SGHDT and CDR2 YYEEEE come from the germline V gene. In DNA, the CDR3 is TGTGCCAGCAGCTGGACTAGCGGCACAGATACGCAGTATTTT. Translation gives CASSWTSGTDTQYF.

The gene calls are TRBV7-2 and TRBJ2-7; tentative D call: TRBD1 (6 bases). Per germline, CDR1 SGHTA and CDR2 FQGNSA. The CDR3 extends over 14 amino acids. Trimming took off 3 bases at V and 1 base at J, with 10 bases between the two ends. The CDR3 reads CASSFRTESYEQYF. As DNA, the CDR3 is TGTGCCAGCAGCTTTCGGACAGAGTCCTACGAGCAGTACTTC.

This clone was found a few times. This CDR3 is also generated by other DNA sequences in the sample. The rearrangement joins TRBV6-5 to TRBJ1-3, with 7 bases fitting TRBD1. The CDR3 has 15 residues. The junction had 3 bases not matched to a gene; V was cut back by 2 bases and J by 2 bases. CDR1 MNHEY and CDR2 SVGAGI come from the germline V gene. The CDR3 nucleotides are TGTGCCAGCAGTTACGCGACAGGGCCTGGAAACACCATATATTTT. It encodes CASSYATGPGNTIYF.

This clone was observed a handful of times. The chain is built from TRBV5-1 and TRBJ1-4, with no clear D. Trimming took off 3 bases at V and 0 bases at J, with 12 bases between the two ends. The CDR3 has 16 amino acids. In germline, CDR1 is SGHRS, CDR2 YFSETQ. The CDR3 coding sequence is TGCGCCAGCAGCTGGTCCCCCCAGGCAACTAATGAAAAACTGTTTTTT. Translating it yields CASSWSPQATNEKLFF.

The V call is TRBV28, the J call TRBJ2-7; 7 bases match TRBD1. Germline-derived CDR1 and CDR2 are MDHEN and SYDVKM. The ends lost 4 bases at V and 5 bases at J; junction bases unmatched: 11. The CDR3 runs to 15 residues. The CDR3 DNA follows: TGTGCCAGCAGTTCCCCACGACAGGGTATGAACGAGCAGTACTTC. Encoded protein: CASSSPRQGMNEQYF.

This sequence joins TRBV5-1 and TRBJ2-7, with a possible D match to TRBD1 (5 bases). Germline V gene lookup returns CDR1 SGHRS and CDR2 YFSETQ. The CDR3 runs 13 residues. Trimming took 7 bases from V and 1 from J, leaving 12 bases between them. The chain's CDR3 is CASAKGPSYEQYF. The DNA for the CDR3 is TGCGCCAGCGCCAAGGGGCCTTCCTACGAGCAGTACTTC.

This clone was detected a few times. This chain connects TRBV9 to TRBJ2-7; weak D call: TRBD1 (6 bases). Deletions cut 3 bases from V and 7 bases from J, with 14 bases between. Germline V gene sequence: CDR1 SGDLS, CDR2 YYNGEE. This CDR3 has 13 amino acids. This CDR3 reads CASSAPNREEQYF. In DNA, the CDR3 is TGTGCCAGCAGCGCCCCCAACAGGGAGGAGCAGTACTTC.

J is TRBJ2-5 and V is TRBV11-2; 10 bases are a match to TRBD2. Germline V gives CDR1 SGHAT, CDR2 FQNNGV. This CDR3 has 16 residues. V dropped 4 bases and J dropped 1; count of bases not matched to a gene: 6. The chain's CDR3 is CASSSGAGGPQETQYF. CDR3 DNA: TGTGCCAGCAGCTCAGGAGCGGGAGGGCCCCAAGAGACCCAGTACTTC.